This T cell receptor beta chain emerged from a study of blood T cells in healthy people across ages. This clonotype has ten or more counts. A second PCR of about 6 to 11 cycles used a sample-barcoded 5' primer and a J-beta primer mix. TCRdb reprocessed the 5' RACE reads via MiXCR and lists one record per CDR3 protein. The table lists over 550,000 distinct CDR3 sequences, approximately 30% of them singletons. Germline assignment: CDR1 SGHRS and CDR2 YFSETQ. The CDR3 is 15 amino acids. Trimming shortened V by 1 base and J by 5 bases, and 13 bases separated the two germline ends. The clonotype originates from a woman aged 80 or over in good health. Sample: blood. The rearrangement links TRBV5-1 to TRBJ2-1; maybe TRBD2 (6 bases). CDR3 nucleotides: TGCGCCAGCAGCTTGAGCGGGCAACACAACAATGAGCAGTTCTTC. Translation: CASSLSGQHNNEQFF.